Below are 27 T cell receptor beta chains sequenced from a single sample in a study of beta chain features in type 1 diabetes. The authors reverse transcribed all of the isolated RNA, so sequencing captured expressed TCRB transcripts. TCRdb's copy holds only in-frame clones and misses some; the assay was immunoSEQ multiplex PCR. Here the sample spans roughly 450,000 clones, 11% being singletons. Material: naive CD4+ T cells from blood. Receptors were obtained from a woman in her late teens or twenties in good health.

This clone was found a few times. The chain recombines TRBV5-6 with TRBJ2-5; maybe TRBD1 (6 bases). V was shortened by 2 bases and J by 5 bases, with 10 bases between the two germline ends. Germline CDR1 reads SGHDT; CDR2 reads YYEEEE. The CDR3 has 13 residues. This CDR3 reads CASSLWGPETQYF. In DNA, the CDR3 is TGTGCCAGCAGCTTATGGGGGCCGGAGACCCAGTACTTC.

The chain has TRBV9 and TRBJ1-5; 7 nucleotides agree with TRBD1. With V trimmed by 7 bases and J by 0 bases, 7 bases remained unmatched. In germline, CDR1 is SGDLS, CDR2 YYNGEE. This CDR3 comprises 15 residues. The chain's CDR3 is CASGPGGYSNQPQHF. Written as DNA, the CDR3 is TGTGCCAGCGGCCCAGGGGGGTATAGCAATCAGCCCCAGCATTTT.

The chain is built from TRBV15 and TRBJ1-5; 7 nucleotides align to TRBD1. The germline gives CDR1 LNHNV, CDR2 YYDKDF (reference sequence). J gave up 2 bases and V 5 bases, and 3 bases lay outside the gene matches. The CDR3 totals 14 residues. The CDR3 loop is CATSSGTGNQPQHF. The DNA for the CDR3 is TGTGCCACCAGCTCAGGGACAGGCAATCAGCCCCAGCATTTT.

This clone occurred a few times. This chain joins TRBV5-1 and TRBJ2-1; 8 bases match TRBD2. The V and J ends lost 1 base and 0 bases, in that order; junction bases with no gene match: 3. The CDR3 covers 16 residues. Germline CDR1 is SGHRS and CDR2 is YFSETQ. In DNA, the CDR3 is TGCGCCAGCAGCTTGACTAGCGGAGACTCCTACAATGAGCAGTTCTTC. As protein: CASSLTSGDSYNEQFF.

The chain employs TRBV9 and TRBJ2-1; 12 bases line up with TRBD2. The CDR3 has 17 residues. V shed 0 bases and J 16 bases; nucleotides not matched to a gene: 17. CDR1 and CDR2 (germline): SGDLS, YYNGEE. The CDR3: CASSVDAGEMGTSGPFF. CDR3 nucleotides: TGTGCCAGCAGCGTAGACGCAGGGGAAATGGGGACTAGCGGGCCTTTCTTC.

This clone came up a few times. CDR3 bases: TGTGCCAGCAGTTACGAGACAGGGTTCGGTCGGGAGCAGTACTTC. Translation: CASSYETGFGREQYF. The chain combines TRBV6-5 with TRBJ2-7, with TRBD1 identical over 7 bases. V shed 2 bases, J shed 7 bases, and the junction held 11 bases outside the gene matches. CDR3 length: 15 amino acids. CDR1 is MNHEY and CDR2 is SVGAGI in the germline V gene.

J is TRBJ2-1 and V is TRBV9; D remains unclear. V was pared by 0 bases and J by 5 bases, with 6 bases between. Germline loops: CDR1 SGDLS, CDR2 YYNGEE. This CDR3 is 13 amino acids long. The CDR3 loop is CASSVVTDNEQFF. The DNA for the CDR3 is TGTGCCAGCAGCGTAGTGACGGACAATGAGCAGTTCTTC.

The V and J genes are TRBV7-9 and TRBJ1-1; D possibly corresponds to TRBD1 (6 bases). V shed 1 base and J shed 4 bases, with 10 bases lying between them. The CDR3 totals 14 residues. Germline V CDR1 and CDR2: SEHNR, FQNEAQ (reference sequence). The CDR3 DNA sequence: TGTGCCAGCAGCTTAGGGCAGGGGCTCACTGAAGCTTTCTTT. Translated: CASSLGQGLTEAFF.

In its sample, this clone was seen a few times. The rearrangement links TRBV19 to TRBJ2-6; 9 positions agree with TRBD2. The length of the CDR3 is 17 residues. Germline CDR1 LNHDA, CDR2 SQIVND (reference sequence). V shed 5 bases and J 0 bases; nucleotides not matched to a gene: 5. The CDR3 loop is CASSGLAGSSGANVLTF. Written as DNA, the CDR3 is TGTGCCAGTAGTGGTCTAGCGGGATCCTCTGGGGCCAACGTCCTGACTTTC.

The chain recombines TRBV6-5 with TRBJ1-4; D is undetermined. The CDR3 extends over 11 amino acids. Per the germline V gene, CDR1 is MNHEY and CDR2 is SVGAGI. V was clipped by 8 bases and J by 5 bases, with 6 bases between them. The CDR3 spells CASGVNEKLFF. CDR3 nucleotide sequence: TGTGCCAGCGGAGTGAATGAAAAACTGTTTTTT.

This clone occurred a few times. The J gene is TRBJ2-5, the V gene TRBV7-9; D uncertain. Trimming took 10 bases from V and 2 from J, leaving 8 bases between them. Germline CDR1 and CDR2: SEHNR and FQNEAQ (reference sequence). The CDR3 is 11 residues long. The CDR3: CAIRIQETQYF. For the CDR3, the DNA is TGTGCCATCCGAATTCAAGAGACCCAGTACTTC.

The rearrangement uses TRBV9 and TRBJ1-5; 9 bases line up with TRBD1. This CDR3 is 15 amino acids long. The V gene end was trimmed by 0 bases and the J gene end by 2 bases; junction bases not matched to a gene: 0. Germline V CDR1 and CDR2: SGDLS, YYNGEE. CDR3 loop: CASSVGDRGNQPQHF. The DNA for the CDR3 is TGTGCCAGCAGCGTAGGGGACAGGGGCAATCAGCCCCAGCATTTT.

As regards this clone: Its ends do not fully match the called genes, so a read error is possible. The rearrangement links TRBV7-7 to TRBJ2-2; D is possibly TRBD2 (5 bases). The CDR3 is made up of 14 amino acids. CDR1 is SSHAT and CDR2 is FNYEAQ in the germline V gene (reference sequence). The CDR3 protein is CASSLALATGELFF. The DNA of the CDR3 is TGTGCTAGCAGCTTAGCGTTGGCTACCGGGGAGCTGTTTTTT.

The genes are TRBV27 and TRBJ2-7; D might be TRBD2 (5 bases). Germline CDR1 MNHEY, CDR2 SMNVEV (reference sequence). The V end lost 6 bases, the J end lost 2 bases, and 11 bases lay between the germline ends. This CDR3 comprises 13 residues. The CDR3 DNA follows: TGTGCCAGCAGGGCCAGCGGCCCCTACGAGCAGTACTTC. This gives the protein CASRASGPYEQYF.

This clone turned up a few times. The J gene is TRBJ2-1, the V gene TRBV7-2, with TRBD2 matching 8 bases. The ends lost 5 bases at V and 15 bases at J; junction bases unmatched: 12. The CDR3 has 13 residues. Germline V gene data show CDR1 as SGHTA and CDR2 as FQGNSA. The CDR3 loop is CASSQQRIGLAFF. In DNA form, the CDR3 reads TGTGCCAGCAGCCAACAAAGGATCGGACTAGCGTTCTTC.

This clone turned up a few times. The gene calls are TRBV7-2 and TRBJ2-5; 11 bases line up with TRBD1. The CDR3 spans 16 residues. The ends lost 5 bases at V and 8 bases at J; junction bases unmatched: 13. Germline V gene sequence: CDR1 SGHTA, CDR2 FQGNSA. The CDR3 DNA is TGTGCCAGCAGCCCCCCGGGACGGACAGGGGGCAATACCCAGTACTTC. Translating it yields CASSPPGRTGGNTQYF. Drawing the rest from reference TRBV7-2 and TRBJ2-5, the complete variable domain is GAGVSQSPSNKVTEKGKDVELRCDPISGHTALYWYRQSLGQGLEFLIYFQGNSAPDKSGLPSDRFSAERTGGSVSTLTIQRTQQEDSAVYLCASSPPGRTGGNTQYFGPGTRLLVL.

The V and J genes are TRBV14 and TRBJ1-6, with TRBD1 matching 9 bases. V was pared by 2 bases and J by 10 bases, with 6 bases of the junction left unmatched. The CDR3 runs to 15 residues. Germline V gene lookup returns CDR1 SGHDN and CDR2 FVKESK. CDR3 residues: CASSQRQGVGSPLHF. The CDR3 bases are TGTGCCAGCAGCCAAAGACAGGGGGTAGGCTCACCCCTCCACTTT.

V is TRBV12-5 and J is TRBJ1-2, with unresolved D. The CDR3 has 13 amino acids. V was trimmed by 4 bases and J by 8 bases, leaving 14 bases between them. The germline V gene has CDR1 LGHNT and CDR2 FRNRAP. CDR3 DNA: TGTGCTAGTGGTTCTACCCCCCAGTGGGGCTACACCTTC. Translating gives CASGSTPQWGYTF.

About this clone: The junction departs from the called germline gene at one end, perhaps through a read error. The rearrangement uses TRBV7-9 and TRBJ1-1, with D tentatively TRBD1 (5 bases). CDR3 length equals 18 residues. The V gene's germline CDR1 is SEHNR and CDR2 FQNEAQ (reference sequence). CDR3 region: CVSSYAQGPKLWNTEAFF. The CDR3 coding sequence is TGTGTCAGCAGCTACGCGCAGGGACCGAAGCTATGGAACACTGAAGCTTTCTTT. Supplemented by reference TRBV7-9 and TRBJ1-1, the full variable domain reads DTGVSQNPRHKITKRGQNVTFRCDPISEHNRLYWYRQTLGQGPEFLTYFQNEAQLEKSRLLSDRFSAERPKGSFSTLEIQRTEQGDSAMYLCVSSYAQGPKLWNTEAFFGQGTRLTVV.

The CDR3 here is CASSLAWSSANTGELFF. CDR3 DNA: TGTGCCAGCAGCTTAGCGTGGTCTAGCGCGAACACCGGGGAGCTGTTTTTT. The chain employs TRBV11-1 and TRBJ2-2, with D perhaps TRBD2 (6 bases). V lost 0 bases and J lost 0, with 11 bases in between. There are 17 residues in the CDR3. Germline V gives CDR1 SGHAT, CDR2 FQDESV (reference sequence).

This clone appeared a few times. The chain links TRBV14 to TRBJ2-5; the D is unclear. The V gene lost 5 bases and the J gene lost 5 bases, with 12 bases spanning the gap. The CDR3 spans 13 residues. From germline, CDR1 is SGHDN and CDR2 FVKESK. CDR3 nucleotides: TGTGCCAGCAGCATAAGGGTCCGGGAGACCCAGTACTTC. Translated, it gives CASSIRVRETQYF. Combining the CDR3 with reference TRBV14 and TRBJ2-5 gives the whole variable domain EAGVTQFPSHSVIEKGQTVTLRCDPISGHDNLYWYRRVMGKEIKFLLHFVKESKQDESGMPNNRFLAERTGGTYSTLKVQPAELEDSGVYFCASSIRVRETQYFGPGTRLLVL.

The V call is TRBV21-1, the J call TRBJ2-7; TRBD1 reflects the table's D call only, with no check against the DNA. TRBV21-1 is a documented pseudogene. The CDR3 extends over 16 amino acids. This CDR3 is CASSPRSGRETYEQYF. CDR3 nucleotide sequence: TGTGCCAGCAGCCCCCGGTCGGGCAGGGAAACCTACGAGCAGTACTTC.

With respect to this clone: This same CDR3 is encoded by further DNA sequences in the sample. This sequence joins TRBV29-1 and TRBJ2-3; D is unresolved. Germline V gene lookup returns CDR1 SQVTM and CDR2 ANQGSEA. V was cut by 4 bases and J by 2 bases, with 7 bases left in between. This CDR3 is built from 12 residues. CDR3 amino acids: CSVVVYTDTQYF. The CDR3 DNA reads TGCAGCGTTGTCGTCTACACAGATACGCAGTATTTT.

The genes are TRBV7-9 and TRBJ2-1, with D possibly matching TRBD2 (6 bases). In germline, CDR1 is SEHNR, CDR2 FQNEAQ (reference sequence). Trimming pared 2 bases from V and 3 bases from J, leaving 11 bases between. This CDR3 is built from 15 residues. The CDR3 DNA is TGTGCCAGCAGCTTATCTAGCGACTACTACAATGAGCAGTTCTTC. This sequence encodes CASSLSSDYYNEQFF.

This sequence joins TRBV7-3 and TRBJ2-2, with 7 bases identical to TRBD2. Germline lookup yields CDR1 SGHTA and CDR2 FQGTGA. Unmatched junction bases numbered 5, after V lost 1 base and J lost 6 bases. CDR3 length: 15 residues. CDR3 protein: CASSLNKRGAGELFF. CDR3 DNA sequence: TGTGCCAGCAGCTTAAACAAGCGGGGTGCCGGGGAGCTGTTTTTT. The entire variable domain, with the rest obtained from reference TRBV7-3 and TRBJ2-2, is as follows: GAGVSQTPSNKVTEKGKYVELRCDPISGHTALYWYRQSLGQGPEFLIYFQGTGAADDSGLPNDRFFAVRPEGSVSTLKIQRTERGDSAVYLCASSLNKRGAGELFFGEGSRLTVL.

This clone has only a few counts. DNA of the CDR3: TGTGCCACCAGCAGAGATACAGCCCAATCTGGAAACACCATATATTTT. It yields the protein CATSRDTAQSGNTIYF. This chain connects TRBV15 to TRBJ1-3; D is undetermined. Germline-derived CDR1 and CDR2 are LNHNV and YYDKDF (reference sequence). V dropped 0 bases and J dropped 1 base, with 10 bases sitting between them. The CDR3 has 16 residues. The variable domain in full, with the rest retrieved from reference TRBV15 and TRBJ1-3, is DAMVIQNPRYQVTQFGKPVTLSCSQTLNHNVMYWYQQKSSQAPKLLFHYYDKDFNNEADTPDNFQSRRPNTSFCFLDIRSPGLGDTAMYLCATSRDTAQSGNTIYFGEGSWLTVV.

This clone was seen a handful of times. The chain is built from TRBV4-2 and TRBJ1-6; 9 nucleotides match TRBD1. The length of the CDR3 is 16 residues. Trimming removed 0 bases from V and 8 bases from J; junction bases left unmatched: 5. Per germline, CDR1 LGHNA and CDR2 YNFKEQ. The CDR3 region is CASSQDARDRDSPLHF. The CDR3 bases are TGTGCCAGCAGCCAAGATGCCCGGGACAGGGATTCACCCCTCCACTTT.